The entry below gives a single T cell receptor beta chain sequence along with its context. These data originate in a study of cytomegalovirus exposure and HLA in healthy donors. Study-level background: Per a later analysis, the approximately 690 first-cohort and 120 or so validation repertoires shared one platform.

Libraries were prepared by immunoSEQ multiplex PCR; TCRdb keeps only in-frame clonotypes and omits some of them. This sample has approximately 150,000 clones, with 85% found just once. This CDR3 has 14 residues. V was clipped by 4 bases and J by 4 bases, with 13 bases between them. Per germline, CDR1 LNHDA and CDR2 SQIVND (reference sequence). Separation from the roughly 670-subject first cohort characterized the roughly 130-subject validation cohort, to which the donors belonged. This clonotype originated in a man aged 30 to 39 in good health and CMV-seropositive. The chain links TRBV19 to TRBJ1-1; maybe TRBD1 (6 bases). Sample: PBMCs. The CDR3 coding sequence is TGTGCCAGTAGTAGTGTACAGGGTGGCACTGAAGCTTTCTTT. Residues: CASSSVQGGTEAFF.